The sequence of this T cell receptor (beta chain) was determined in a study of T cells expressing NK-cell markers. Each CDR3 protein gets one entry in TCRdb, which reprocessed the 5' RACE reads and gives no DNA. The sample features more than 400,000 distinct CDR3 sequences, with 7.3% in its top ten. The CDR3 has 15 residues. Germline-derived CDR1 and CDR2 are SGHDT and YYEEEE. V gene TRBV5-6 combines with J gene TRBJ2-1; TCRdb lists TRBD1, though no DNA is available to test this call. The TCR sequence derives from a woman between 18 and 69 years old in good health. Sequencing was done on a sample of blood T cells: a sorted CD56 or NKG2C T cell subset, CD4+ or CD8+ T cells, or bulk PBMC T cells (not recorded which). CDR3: CASGGAVAEYNEQFF.